These T cell receptor beta chains were read from a single sample in a study of control samples from healthy donors and cancer patients. The assay was immunoSEQ multiplex PCR, and TCRdb's table has in-frame clones only and misses some. This table holds about 120,000 clones, about 83% found once. Sequenced: blood. Source of these receptors: a man between 25 and 39 years old in good health. Each CDR3 is given with its conserved first and last residue. The order of the fields is V gene, D gene, clone size, J gene, CDR3 DNA, CDR3 protein. A D gene is named only where the DNA matches it firmly. The size field is filled for only some rows; it gives once, few, many or a size class.

>TRBV5-1|-|-|TRBJ2-5
TGCGCCAGCAGCTTGGCCCCCATAGGGGCCGGGGAGACCCAGTACTTC
CASSLAPIGAGETQYF
>TRBV9|TRBD1|-|TRBJ2-7
TGTGCCAGCAGCCGACAGGGGGACTCCTACGAGCAGTACTTC
CASSRQGDSYEQYF
>TRBV5-4|-|-|TRBJ1-1
TGTGCCAGCAGCTTGGATCCGAACACTGAAGCTTTCTTT
CASSLDPNTEAFF
>TRBV7-9|-|-|TRBJ2-7
TGTGCCAGCAGCTTAGTCCGGGGTTTCTCCTACGAGCAGTACTTC
CASSLVRGFSYEQYF
>TRBV9|TRBD2|-|TRBJ2-2
TGTGCCAGCAGCTACAAGGCGGGGCAGAGCGGGGGCCCTTACGGGGAGCTGTTTTTT
CASSYKAGQSGGPYGELFF
>TRBV15|-|-|TRBJ1-6
TGTGCCGCCTCCCCGGCCTTTAATTCACCCCTCCACTTT
CAASPAFNSPLHF
>TRBV4-2|-|-|TRBJ1-2
TGTGCCAGCAGCCAAGATCAGGGACGCAGCTATGGCTACACCTTC
CASSQDQGRSYGYTF
>TRBV7-3|-|-|TRBJ1-5
TGTGCCAGCAGCCCAGTGGGGAGCAATCAGCCCCAGCATTTT
CASSPVGSNQPQHF
>TRBV5-5|TRBD1|-|TRBJ1-4
TGTGCCAGCAGCTTACAGGGGGTTGGGGAAAAACTGTTTTTT
CASSLQGVGEKLFF
>TRBV7-9|TRBD1|-|TRBJ1-6
TGTGCCAGCAGCTTTGGACAGGGAGATAATTCACCCCTCCACTTT
CASSFGQGDNSPLHF
>TRBV24-1|TRBD1|-|TRBJ2-3
TGTGCCACCAGTGATGGACAGGGGCCAGCGCAGTATTTT
CATSDGQGPAQYF
>TRBV12-3/TRBV12-4|-|-|TRBJ1-4
TGTGCCAGCAGTTCAGGACTGTTACTGTTTTTT
CASSSGLLLFF
>TRBV7-2|-|-|TRBJ1-2
TGTGCCAGCAGCTATACCGGGCCCTTCTATGGCTACACCTTC
CASSYTGPFYGYTF
>TRBV5-4|TRBD1|-|TRBJ1-1
TGTGCCAGCAGCCCACCCGGACAGGGAGGAATTGGGACTGAAGCTTTCTTT
CASSPPGQGGIGTEAFF
>TRBV5-6|-|-|TRBJ1-3
TGTGCCAGCAGCTTGGGCCGGGATAGAAACACCATATATTTT
CASSLGRDRNTIYF
>TRBV19|-|-|TRBJ2-6
TGTGCCAGCGCAGGACAGAGCTCTGGGGCCAACGTCCTGACTTTC
CASAGQSSGANVLTF
>TRBV30|-|-|TRBJ2-3
TGTGCCTGGGGGACCGGGGAAGATACGCAGTATTTT
CAWGTGEDTQYF
>TRBV5-1|TRBD1|-|TRBJ1-1
TGCGCCAGCAGCCAAAATGCCGGGACAGGGCTTCGGGACACTGAAGCTTTCTTT
CASSQNAGTGLRDTEAFF
>TRBV9|-|-|TRBJ2-5
TGTGCCAGTGTAGCCGGCCTGGGGCCAGAGACCCAGTACTTC
CASVAGLGPETQYF
>TRBV19|TRBD1|few|TRBJ1-5
TGTGCCAGTAGCTCCGGGACAGGGGGAAGCCAGCCCCAGCATTTT
CASSSGTGGSQPQHF
>TRBV7-9|-|-|TRBJ2-1
TGTGCCAGCAGCTCAGAAATGGGGGGTATATACAATGAGCAGTTCTTC
CASSSEMGGIYNEQFF
>TRBV4-2|TRBD2|-|TRBJ2-5
TGTGCCAGCAGCCTAGGGGTATCGGGGGGGCCGGTAGGAGAGACCCAGTACTTC
CASSLGVSGGPVGETQYF
>TRBV4-2|-|-|TRBJ1-2
TGTGCCAGCAGCCAAGACAATAAGGTCTTTGGCTACACCTTC
CASSQDNKVFGYTF
>TRBV27|-|-|TRBJ2-1
TGTGCCAGCAGTTATACTAGCTCCTACAATGAGCAGTTCTTC
CASSYTSSYNEQFF
>TRBV18|TRBD1|-|TRBJ1-3
TGTGCCAGCTCAAGCGGGACAGGGACTGGAAACACCATATATTTT
CASSSGTGTGNTIYF
>TRBV2|TRBD1|few|TRBJ1-2
TGTGCCAGCAGCGTCCTAGCGGAGGGGGCAAATGGCTACACCTTC
CASSVLAEGANGYTF
>TRBV7-2|TRBD1|-|TRBJ1-5
TGTGCCAGCAGCGCCCTGAGGACAGGGGACACATTTAGCAATCAGCCCCAGCATTTT
CASSALRTGDTFSNQPQHF
>TRBV5-1|TRBD1|-|TRBJ2-5
TGCGCCAGCAGCTTGACGCAGGGGGCCCAAGAGACCCAGTACTTC
CASSLTQGAQETQYF
>TRBV2|TRBD1|-|TRBJ1-5
TGTGCCAGCAGGGAACAGGGGGTTAATCAGCCCCAGCATTTT
CASREQGVNQPQHF
>TRBV18|-|-|TRBJ1-5
TGTGCCAGCTCACAGGGCAACCCAGCTAGCAATCAGCCCCAGCATTTT
CASSQGNPASNQPQHF
>TRBV12-5|TRBD2|-|TRBJ2-3
TGTGCTAGTGGTATTCTCTGGACTAGCGGGGGGGTTTTGGGCACAGATACGCAGTATTTT
CASGILWTSGGVLGTDTQYF
>TRBV6-6|TRBD1|once|TRBJ1-6
TGTGCCAGCAGTTACGGACAGGGGGCGAGTAATTCACCCCTCCACTTT
CASSYGQGASNSPLHF
>TRBV7-3|-|-|TRBJ1-1
TGTGCCAGCAGCTTCGGGGGAAACACTGAAGCTTTCTTT
CASSFGGNTEAFF